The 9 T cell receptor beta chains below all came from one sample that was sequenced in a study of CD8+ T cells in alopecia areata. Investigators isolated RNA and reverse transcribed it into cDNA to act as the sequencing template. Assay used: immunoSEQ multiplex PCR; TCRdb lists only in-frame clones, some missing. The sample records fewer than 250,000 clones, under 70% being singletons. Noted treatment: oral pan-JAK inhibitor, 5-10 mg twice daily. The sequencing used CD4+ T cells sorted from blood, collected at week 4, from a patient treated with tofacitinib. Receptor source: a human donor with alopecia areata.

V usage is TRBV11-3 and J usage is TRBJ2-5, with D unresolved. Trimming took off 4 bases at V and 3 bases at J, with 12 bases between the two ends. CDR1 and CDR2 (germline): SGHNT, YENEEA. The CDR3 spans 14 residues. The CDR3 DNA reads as TGTGCCAGCAGCTCCACCTCTTCAGAAGAGACCCAGTACTTC. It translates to CASSSTSSEETQYF.

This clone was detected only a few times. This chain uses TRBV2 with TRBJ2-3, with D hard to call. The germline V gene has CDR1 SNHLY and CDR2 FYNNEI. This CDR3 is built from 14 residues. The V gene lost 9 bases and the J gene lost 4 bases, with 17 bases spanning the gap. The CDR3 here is CASNKLSSSDTQYF. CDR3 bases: TGTGCCAGTAATAAGCTCTCTTCCTCAGATACGCAGTATTTT.

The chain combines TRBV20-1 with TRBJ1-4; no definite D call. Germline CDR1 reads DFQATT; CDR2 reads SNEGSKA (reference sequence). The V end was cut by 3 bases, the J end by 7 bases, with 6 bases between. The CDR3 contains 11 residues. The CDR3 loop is CSASAGEKLFF. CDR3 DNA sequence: TGCAGTGCTAGTGCAGGTGAAAAACTGTTTTTT.

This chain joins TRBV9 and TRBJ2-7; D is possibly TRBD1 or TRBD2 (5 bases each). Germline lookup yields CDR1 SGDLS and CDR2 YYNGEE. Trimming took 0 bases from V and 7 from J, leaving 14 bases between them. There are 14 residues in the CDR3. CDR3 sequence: CASSVGRASGEQYF. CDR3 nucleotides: TGTGCCAGCAGCGTAGGCAGGGCGTCGGGAGAGCAGTACTTC.

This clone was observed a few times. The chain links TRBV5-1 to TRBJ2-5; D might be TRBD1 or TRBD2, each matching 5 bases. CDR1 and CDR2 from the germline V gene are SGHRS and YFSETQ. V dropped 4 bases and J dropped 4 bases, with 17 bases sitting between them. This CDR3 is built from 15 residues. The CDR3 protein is CASSLGLAIVETQYF. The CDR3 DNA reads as TGCGCCAGCAGCCTGGGGCTAGCTATTGTAGAGACCCAGTACTTC.

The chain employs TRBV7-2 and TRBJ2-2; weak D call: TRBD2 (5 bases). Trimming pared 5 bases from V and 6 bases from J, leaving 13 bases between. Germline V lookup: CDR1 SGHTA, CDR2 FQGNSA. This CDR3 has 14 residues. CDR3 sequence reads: CASSPPGLPGELFF. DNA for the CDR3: TGTGCCAGCAGCCCTCCTGGACTCCCCGGGGAGCTGTTTTTT.

The CDR3 region has the DNA TGTGCCATCAGCCCTGGGTCCACGGGGACAGATACGCAGTATTTT. Translated: CAISPGSTGTDTQYF. The chain links TRBV10-3 to TRBJ2-3, with D perhaps matching TRBD2 (5 bases). The CDR3 runs to 15 residues. The germline V gene encodes CDR1 ENHRY and CDR2 SYGVKD. V gave up 6 bases and J gave up 3 bases, with 16 bases separating them.

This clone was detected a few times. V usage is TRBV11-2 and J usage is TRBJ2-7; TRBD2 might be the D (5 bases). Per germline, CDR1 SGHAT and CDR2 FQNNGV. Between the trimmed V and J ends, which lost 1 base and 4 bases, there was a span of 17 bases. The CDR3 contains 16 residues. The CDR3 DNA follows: TGTGCCAGCAGCTTAGGTAGGGCCTCCGGCGGGTACGAGCAGTACTTC. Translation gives CASSLGRASGGYEQYF.

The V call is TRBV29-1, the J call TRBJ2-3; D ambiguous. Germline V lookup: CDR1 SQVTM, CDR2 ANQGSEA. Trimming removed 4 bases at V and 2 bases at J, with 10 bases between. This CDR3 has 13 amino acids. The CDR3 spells CSVVVDNTDTQYF. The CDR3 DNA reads TGCAGCGTTGTAGTCGACAACACAGATACGCAGTATTTT.